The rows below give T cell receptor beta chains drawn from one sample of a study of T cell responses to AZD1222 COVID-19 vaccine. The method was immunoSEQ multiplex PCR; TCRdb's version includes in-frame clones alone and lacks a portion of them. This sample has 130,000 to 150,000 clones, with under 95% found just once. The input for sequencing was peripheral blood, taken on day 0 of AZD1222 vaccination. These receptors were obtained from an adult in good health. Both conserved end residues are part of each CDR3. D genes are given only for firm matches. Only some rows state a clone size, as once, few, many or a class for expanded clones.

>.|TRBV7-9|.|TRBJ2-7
TGTGCCAGCAGCTTACGGCGGGGATCCTCCTACGAGCAGTACTTC
CASSLRRGSSYEQYF
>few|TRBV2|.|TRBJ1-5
TGTGCCAGCAGCCTTTCGACAGGAGGCAATCAGCCCCAGCATTTT
CASSLSTGGNQPQHF
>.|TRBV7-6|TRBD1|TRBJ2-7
TGTGCCAGCAGCACCACGACAGGGATCGCTCTCGAGCAGTACTTC
CASSTTTGIALEQYF
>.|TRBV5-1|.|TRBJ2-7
TGCGCCAGCAGCCCCGGGACCAGACCTGAACTCTCCTACGAGCAGTACTTC
CASSPGTRPELSYEQYF
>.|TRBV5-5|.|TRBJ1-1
TGTGCCAGCACCAAATTACAGGGTGGGAGCACTGAAGCTTTCTTT
CASTKLQGGSTEAFF
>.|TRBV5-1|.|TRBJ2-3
TGCGCCAGCAGCTTGGGAGACACAGATACGCAGTATTTT
CASSLGDTDTQYF
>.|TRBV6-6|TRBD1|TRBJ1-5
TGTGCCAGCAGCCAAGGGACAGATTATCAGCCCCAGCATTTT
CASSQGTDYQPQHF
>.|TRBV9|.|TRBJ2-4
TGTGCCAGCAGCCGGACCCCATTGGACATTCAGTACTTC
CASSRTPLDIQYF
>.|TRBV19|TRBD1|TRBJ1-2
TGTGCCAGTAAAGACTCGGACCCGGGACAGGGCCATGGCTACACCTTC
CASKDSDPGQGHGYTF
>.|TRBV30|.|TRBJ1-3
TGTGCCTGGAGTTCCGGGACAATCTCTGGAAACACCATATATTTT
CAWSSGTISGNTIYF
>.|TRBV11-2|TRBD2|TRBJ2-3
TGTGCCAGCAGCGGCGCGGGGGGGGATACGCAGTATTTT
CASSGAGGDTQYF
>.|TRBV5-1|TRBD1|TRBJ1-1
TGCGCCAGCAGCGGGGCGACAGGGGGCCGGACTGAAGCTTTCTTT
CASSGATGGRTEAFF
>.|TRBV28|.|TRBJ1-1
TGTGCCAGCAGTCCGCCTCGAGGGCAGGCTTTCTTT
CASSPPRGQAFF
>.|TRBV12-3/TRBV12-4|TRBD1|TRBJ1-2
TGTGCCAGCAGTTTACAGGGGGGGTTTGGCTACACCTTC
CASSLQGGFGYTF
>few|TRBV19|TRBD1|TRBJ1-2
TGTGCCAGTATCCCCGGGACAGGGAACTATGGCTACACCTTC
CASIPGTGNYGYTF
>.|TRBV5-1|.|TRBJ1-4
TGCGCCAGCAGTTCTGTGGGGACTGAAAAACTGTTTTTT
CASSSVGTEKLFF
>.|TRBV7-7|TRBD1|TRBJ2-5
TGTGCCAGCAGCTTAGCGGGGACAGGGGCAGAGACCCAGTACTTC
CASSLAGTGAETQYF
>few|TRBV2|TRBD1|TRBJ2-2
TGTGCCAGCCGGGACAGGCTTGACACCGGGGAGCTGTTTTTT
CASRDRLDTGELFF
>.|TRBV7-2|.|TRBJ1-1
TGTGCCAGCAGCTCCTTCGGGGGCCTGAACACTGAAGCTTTCTTT
CASSSFGGLNTEAFF
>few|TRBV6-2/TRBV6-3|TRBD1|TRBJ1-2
TGTGCCAGCAGTCGGACAGGGATTAACTATGGCTACACCTTC
CASSRTGINYGYTF
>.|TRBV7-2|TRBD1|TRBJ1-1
TGTGCCAGCAGCTCCCTACCCGGACAGGGGCTGAACACTGAAGCTTTCTTT
CASSSLPGQGLNTEAFF
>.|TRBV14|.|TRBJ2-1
TGTGCCAGCAGCCGCGGGGTAGGGGCGGGACGGGAAAGGATCTACAATGAGCAGTTCTTC
CASSRGVGAGRERIYNEQFF
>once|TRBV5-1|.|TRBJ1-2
TGCGCCAGCAGCTTGGACATTAACTATGGCTACACCTTC
CASSLDINYGYTF
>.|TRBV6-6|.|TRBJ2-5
TGTGCCAGCAGTCCCACCGGGACCAGGGTTGGGGAGACCCAGTACTTC
CASSPTGTRVGETQYF
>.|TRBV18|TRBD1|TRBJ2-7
TGTGCCAGCTCACCACGGCAGGGGGATCCCTACGAGCAGTACTTC
CASSPRQGDPYEQYF
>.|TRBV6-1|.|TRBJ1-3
TGTGCCAGCAGTGACATGACAGGAAGCTCTGGAAACACCATATATTTT
CASSDMTGSSGNTIYF
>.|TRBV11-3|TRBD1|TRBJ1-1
TGTGCCAGCAGCGCGAAAGGACAGGGCACTGAAGCTTTCTTT
CASSAKGQGTEAFF
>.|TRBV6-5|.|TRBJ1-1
TGTGCCAGCAGTCAACCTGTTCTTGGGGAAGCTTTCTTT
CASSQPVLGEAFF
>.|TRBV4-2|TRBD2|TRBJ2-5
TGTGCCAGCAGCCAAGGGCTAGCGGGAGACGCTGAGACCCAGTACTTC
CASSQGLAGDAETQYF
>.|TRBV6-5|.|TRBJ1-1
TGTGCCAGCAGTCGACGGCCGGGGGTCACTGAAGCTTTCTTT
CASSRRPGVTEAFF
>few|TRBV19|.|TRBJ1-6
TGTGCCTCCTCCAGCCTTAATTCACCCCTCCACTTT
CASSSLNSPLHF
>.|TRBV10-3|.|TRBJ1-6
TGTGCCATCAGGGCAGGGCTCAGCTCCTATAATTCACCCCTCCACTTT
CAIRAGLSSYNSPLHF
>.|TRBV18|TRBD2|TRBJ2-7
TGTGCCAGCTCACCGTATCAGGGAGGGAGCTACGAGCAGTACTTC
CASSPYQGGSYEQYF
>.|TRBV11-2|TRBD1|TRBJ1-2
TGTGCCAGCAGCACAAACAGGGGGCCAAGGAATGGCTACACCTTC
CASSTNRGPRNGYTF
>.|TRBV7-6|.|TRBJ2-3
TGTGCCAGCAGCTTAGCTTCCGGGCGGGACGGTGCAGATACGCAGTATTTT
CASSLASGRDGADTQYF
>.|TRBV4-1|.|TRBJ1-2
TGCGCCAGCAGCCCCTTTGGGGGGGACTATGGCTACACCTTC
CASSPFGGDYGYTF
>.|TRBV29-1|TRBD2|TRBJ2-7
TGCAGCGTTGAAGGGGCTAGCGGGAGACGTCTCTACGAGCAGTACTTC
CSVEGASGRRLYEQYF
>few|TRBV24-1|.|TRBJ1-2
TGTGCCACCAGTGATTTTGGCGGTTCCGGCTACACCTTC
CATSDFGGSGYTF
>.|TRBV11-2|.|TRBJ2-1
TGTGCCAGCAGCTTAGATCTGAAGGTGAGCTCCTACAATGAGCAGTTCTTC
CASSLDLKVSSYNEQFF
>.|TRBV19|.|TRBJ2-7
TGTGCCAGTAGTATAAGAGGGGTACACGAGCAGTACTTC
CASSIRGVHEQYF
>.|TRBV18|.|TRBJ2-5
TGTGCCAGCACGTCCGGGACGCATAAAGAGACCCAGTACTTC
CASTSGTHKETQYF
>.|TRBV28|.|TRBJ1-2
TGTGCCAGCAGGGGGGGGAACTATGGCTACACCTTC
CASRGGNYGYTF
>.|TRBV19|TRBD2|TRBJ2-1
TGTGCCAGTATCCCTAGCGGGAGAAGCTCCTACAATGAGCAGTTCTTC
CASIPSGRSSYNEQFF
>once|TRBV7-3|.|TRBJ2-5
TGTGCCAGCAGCTTATTTTCGGGATTTGGGTCGACCGACGGAGAGACCCAGTACTTC
CASSLFSGFGSTDGETQYF